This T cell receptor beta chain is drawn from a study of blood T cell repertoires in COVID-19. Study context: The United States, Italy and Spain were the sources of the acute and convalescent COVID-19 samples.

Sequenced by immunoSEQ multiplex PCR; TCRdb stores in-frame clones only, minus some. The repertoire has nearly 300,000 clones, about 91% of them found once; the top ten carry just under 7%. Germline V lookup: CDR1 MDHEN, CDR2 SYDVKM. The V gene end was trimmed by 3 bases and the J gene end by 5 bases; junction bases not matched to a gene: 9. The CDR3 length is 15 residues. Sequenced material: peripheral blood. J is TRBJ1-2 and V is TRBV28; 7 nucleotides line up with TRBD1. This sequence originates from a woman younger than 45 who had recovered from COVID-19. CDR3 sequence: CASSFSGTVTYGYTF. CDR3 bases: TGTGCCAGCAGTTTTTCCGGGACAGTGACATATGGCTACACCTTC.